Listed below are T cell receptor beta chains from one sample, sequenced in a study of cytotoxic CD8 clonotypes in ibrutinib-treated CLL. Profiled with immunoSEQ multiplex PCR; TCRdb holds only in-frame clones, not every one. This sample yields around 92,000 clones, of which roughly 80% are seen a single time; just under 25% belongs to the top ten. Source: PBMCs, taken after 24 months of ibrutinib treatment. These receptors were taken from a human donor with chronic lymphocytic leukemia. Both conserved end residues are part of each CDR3. D genes are given only for firm matches. Clone sizes are given selectively: once, few, many, or a class where the clone is expanded.

V: TRBV28; D: .; J: TRBJ2-7; size: .; DNA: TGTGCCAGCAGTCAGACGGGGGAGCAGTACTTC; CDR3: CASSQTGEQYF
V: TRBV6-6; D: .; J: TRBJ1-5; size: .; DNA: TGTGCCAGCCTGACCGATCGAACGAGCAATCAGCCCCAGCATTTT; CDR3: CASLTDRTSNQPQHF
V: TRBV29-1; D: TRBD1; J: TRBJ1-1; size: .; DNA: TGCAGCGTTCCCGGGACAGGTGAAGCTTTCTTT; CDR3: CSVPGTGEAFF
V: TRBV4-1; D: TRBD1; J: TRBJ1-5; size: .; DNA: TGCGCCAGCAGCCAAACGCGTACAGGGGCGGCTCAGCCCCAGCATTTT; CDR3: CASSQTRTGAAQPQHF
V: TRBV27; D: .; J: TRBJ2-7; size: .; DNA: TGTGCCAGCAGTTTATGGCCGGGAGAGACCACCTACGAGCAGTACTTC; CDR3: CASSLWPGETTYEQYF
V: TRBV29-1; D: .; J: TRBJ1-1; size: .; DNA: TGCAGCGTTAACAGGGTCATGAACACTGAAGCTTTCTTT; CDR3: CSVNRVMNTEAFF
V: TRBV5-1; D: .; J: TRBJ2-7; size: once; DNA: TGCGCCAGCAGCTTGGGGCCTAGATCTGGGTCCTACGAGCAGTACTTC; CDR3: CASSLGPRSGSYEQYF
V: TRBV28; D: .; J: TRBJ1-5; size: few; DNA: TGTGCCAGCAGGGCAGGAGGGGGAAATCAGCCCCAGCATTTT; CDR3: CASRAGGGNQPQHF
V: TRBV21-1; D: .; J: TRBJ2-2; size: .; DNA: TGTGCCAGCAGCAAAGGGGGGACAGGGTTATACTCCCGGCAAAACACCGGGGAGCTGTTTTTT; CDR3: CASSKGGTGLYSRQNTGELFF
V: TRBV2; D: .; J: TRBJ2-1; size: .; DNA: TGTGCCAGCACCCGGAAACTAGCCTCAAGGGGCAATGAGCAGTTCTTC; CDR3: CASTRKLASRGNEQFF
V: TRBV5-1; D: TRBD2; J: TRBJ2-3; size: .; DNA: TGCGCCAGCGGAATGGGGACTAGCGGGAGGGCCCGGACAGATACGCAGTATTTT; CDR3: CASGMGTSGRARTDTQYF
V: TRBV2; D: TRBD1; J: TRBJ2-7; size: .; DNA: TGTGCCAGCGGCCGGGACAGGAGCTCCTACGAGCAGTACTTC; CDR3: CASGRDRSSYEQYF
V: TRBV27; D: .; J: TRBJ2-3; size: .; DNA: TGTGCCAGCAGTTTGGGTGGGACTAGCACAGATACGCAGTATTTT; CDR3: CASSLGGTSTDTQYF
V: TRBV19; D: .; J: TRBJ1-4; size: .; DNA: TGTGCCAGTAGTCCGTTGACGGCGGGAGGAAAACTGTTTTTT; CDR3: CASSPLTAGGKLFF
V: TRBV4-1; D: TRBD2; J: TRBJ2-7; size: few; DNA: TGCGCCAGCAGCCAAGGGACTAGCGGGAGGGGTAAATCGGGCTACGAGCAGTACTTC; CDR3: CASSQGTSGRGKSGYEQYF
V: TRBV27; D: .; J: TRBJ1-1; size: .; DNA: TGTGCCAGCAGACCCACGAGAGACACTGAAGCTTTCTTT; CDR3: CASRPTRDTEAFF
V: TRBV2; D: .; J: TRBJ1-2; size: .; DNA: TGTGCCAGCAGTGCGGCGAGGGGTGTCTATGGCTACACCTTC; CDR3: CASSAARGVYGYTF
V: TRBV11-2; D: TRBD2; J: TRBJ2-7; size: .; DNA: TGTGCCAGCAGCTCCAGACTAGCGGGATTCGAGCAGTACTTC; CDR3: CASSSRLAGFEQYF
V: TRBV27; D: TRBD1; J: TRBJ1-6; size: .; DNA: TGTGCCAGCAGTTTCAAACAAGGGGGCACCTATAATTCACCCCTCCACTTT; CDR3: CASSFKQGGTYNSPLHF
V: TRBV2; D: TRBD1; J: TRBJ2-2; size: few; DNA: TGTGCCAGCACCGGGACAGGGGTCACCGGGGAGCTGTTTTTT; CDR3: CASTGTGVTGELFF
V: TRBV5-1; D: TRBD2; J: TRBJ2-1; size: .; DNA: TGCGCCAGCAGACTAGCGGAAGCCTACAATGAGCAGTTCTTC; CDR3: CASRLAEAYNEQFF
V: TRBV5-6; D: TRBD1; J: TRBJ2-1; size: .; DNA: TGTGCCAGCAGCTTGAAGGGCCAGGGGGTATTCGATGAGCAGTTCTTC; CDR3: CASSLKGQGVFDEQFF
V: TRBV28; D: TRBD2; J: TRBJ2-7; size: .; DNA: TGTGCCAGCACCGCTGGATGGGCTAGCGGGAGCTACGAGCAGTACTTC; CDR3: CASTAGWASGSYEQYF